Sequencing of this T cell receptor beta chain was carried out in a study of T-cell memory formation after mild COVID-19. Study-level results: Contracting clones from day 15 to 85 had balanced CD4/CD8; later expanders favoured CD4+. Pre-infection memory held some responding clones, suggesting pre-existing cross-reactive T cells responded.

For this clonotype: What it binds is not known.

A 5'RACE reaction primed in the constant segment made cDNA libraries of TCR alpha and TCR beta, and these carried sample barcodes and UMIs. MiXCR, applied by TCRdb to the 5' RACE reads, yields one record per CDR3 protein. The sample records around 300,000 distinct CDR3 sequences, roughly 18% being singletons. This TCR was recovered from a man younger than 35 who had mild COVID-19 (a few samples of this study predate the infection). Cell type and time point are not known. Sequencing was carried out using PBMCs or a T cell subset sorted from them (not recorded which).

The CDR3 sequence is CASSYLGGTYEQYF. The CDR3 DNA reads TGTGCCAGCAGTTACCTTGGCGGGACCTACGAGCAGTACTTC. This chain links TRBV6-5 with TRBJ2-7; D is perhaps TRBD2 (6 bases). Germline lookup yields CDR1 MNHEY and CDR2 SVGAGI. There are 14 residues in the CDR3. The V end lost 2 bases, the J end lost 2 bases, and 10 bases lay between the germline ends.